This T cell receptor (beta chain) appears in the sequencing data of a study of blood T cell repertoires in COVID-19. Study details: PBMCs, B-cell-depleted T cells, or T cells were the source of the cDNA or gDNA that made up the material.

In the original processing: Estimates of nucleated cell counts were drawn from the amplification of reference gene primers. TCRdb's copy holds only in-frame clones and misses some; the assay was immunoSEQ multiplex PCR. Clone size and the V and J calls come from that table; the DNA yielded D and trimming. This sample has over 200,000 clones, with over 80% found just once. Those who participated ranged in age from roughly 18 to 90 years and resided in 20 to 25 US areas. The study assigned cohorts using participant-reported clinical history. The sample consisted of PBMCs or T cells enriched from blood (not recorded which). The clonotype comes from a human donor in a cohort exposed to, infected with or recovered from COVID-19 (not recorded which). The donor label of this sample is uncertain.

This CDR3 is CASSPKGQGNSPLHF. In nucleotides, the CDR3 is TGTGCCAGCAGCCCTAAGGGACAGGGGAATTCACCCCTCCACTTT. The chain recombines TRBV7-2 with TRBJ1-6; 10 bases are a match to TRBD1. Looked up from germline, CDR1 is SGHTA and CDR2 is FQGNSA. The CDR3 sequence is 15 residues long. V lost 5 bases and J lost 7; bases outside the gene matches: 5.